The present T cell receptor (beta chain) was sequenced within a study of sequential checkpoint blockade in melanoma. Whole-study context: Randomization was 1:1 between first-line nivolumab→ipilimumab and ipilimumab→nivolumab. More than 20 patients had tumor biopsies before treatment and at week 13. DNA from some 84 pretreatment tumor samples underwent TCRβ immunosequencing.

TCRdb's table, derived via immunoSEQ multiplex PCR, lists solely in-frame clones and lacks some. The sample lists 6,000 to 7,500 clones; over 20% were seen once. CDR3 length equals 14 residues. V lost 4 bases to trimming and J lost 1 base, with 11 bases between them. Germline assignment: CDR1 SGHNT and CDR2 YENEEA. This clone was picked up a small number of times. Treatment: randomized to nivolumab then ipilimumab (arm A) or the reverse (arm B). The rearrangement joins TRBV11-3 to TRBJ2-7, with a tentative D call TRBD1 (7 bases). This receptor was identified in a human donor with melanoma. The sequencing here drew on tumor tissue (inferred from file names), taken from a patient given nivolumab and ipilimumab in sequence. CDR3 region: CASSSRGRSYEQYF. CDR3 DNA: TGTGCCAGCAGCTCCAGGGGGAGGTCCTACGAGCAGTACTTC.